Below, 6 T cell receptor beta chains from the same sample are listed, as sequenced in a study of vaccination effects on CD4 cells after COVID-19. Sequencing was preceded by expansion of antigen-specific CD4+ T cells with viral peptide pools in the ViraFEST assay. Upon completion of roughly ten days in culture, CD4+ T cells were isolated. Nobody among the vaccine recipients had prior SARS-CoV-2 infection (nucleocapsid antibodies were negative). No antigen has been identified for these receptors. Only in-frame clones appear in the TCRdb table, and some are missing; sequencing was by immunoSEQ multiplex PCR. The repertoire has 35,000 to 50,000 clones, roughly 79% of them found once; the top ten carry 10% to 11%. This specimen was CD4+ T cells from PBMCs cultured with SARS-CoV-2 spike peptides, taken before COVID-19 vaccination. These receptors were collected from a human donor who received a COVID-19 vaccine.

The chain employs TRBV28 and TRBJ1-4; possible D gene TRBD1, 6 bases. Trimming removed 6 bases from V and 4 bases from J, with 12 bases in between. This CDR3 region has 14 residues. CDR1 MDHEN and CDR2 SYDVKM come from the germline V gene. The CDR3 DNA sequence: TGTGCCAGCAGATTAGGACAGATTAATGAAAAACTGTTTTTT. It yields the protein CASRLGQINEKLFF.

The rearrangement joins TRBV6-2 or TRBV6-3 to TRBJ1-3, with no clear D. Germline CDR1 is MNHEY and CDR2 is SVGEGT. Trimming stripped 4 bases from V and 2 bases from J, with 18 bases between. The CDR3 spans 17 residues. CDR3 amino acids: CASSSGPPSGPGNTIYF. As DNA, the CDR3 is TGTGCCAGCAGTTCCGGACCCCCGTCAGGACCTGGAAACACCATATATTTT.

This clone has a single count. V gene TRBV7-2 combines with J gene TRBJ2-1; 8 bases align to TRBD2. Germline values: CDR1 SGHTA, CDR2 FQGNSA. This CDR3 spans 16 amino acids. V was clipped by 4 bases and J by 0 bases; unmatched bases: 5. The CDR3 DNA reads as TGTGCCAGCAGCTCACTACTAGCGGCCTCCTACAATGAGCAGTTCTTC. This codes for CASSSLLAASYNEQFF. The whole variable domain, remainder taken from reference TRBV7-2 and TRBJ2-1, is GAGVSQSPSNKVTEKGKDVELRCDPISGHTALYWYRQSLGQGLEFLIYFQGNSAPDKSGLPSDRFSAERTGGSVSTLTIQRTQQEDSAVYLCASSSLLAASYNEQFFGPGTRLTVL.

This clone turned up a few times. CDR3 region: CASSPLAGNTEAFF. For the CDR3, the DNA is TGCGCCAGCAGCCCCCTCGCAGGGAACACTGAAGCTTTCTTT. This chain links TRBV5-1 with TRBJ1-1; unclear D gene. Germline assignment: CDR1 SGHRS and CDR2 YFSETQ. CDR3 length: 14 residues. Trimming shortened V by 4 bases and J by 1 base, and 11 bases separated the two germline ends.

The V and J genes are TRBV30 and TRBJ2-3, with D unclear. Trimming pared 4 bases from V and 0 bases from J, leaving 14 bases between. CDR1 and CDR2 (germline): GTSNPN, SVGIG (reference sequence). The CDR3 length is 15 residues. The CDR3 reads CAWTPTQASTDTQYF. The CDR3 nucleotides read TGTGCCTGGACCCCCACCCAGGCTAGCACAGATACGCAGTATTTT.

This sequence joins TRBV24-1 and TRBJ2-2; D is tentatively TRBD1 or TRBD2 (5 bases each). V lost 7 bases, J lost 2 bases, and 10 bases lay in between. Germline-derived CDR1 and CDR2 are KGHDR and SFDVKD. CDR3 length: 14 amino acids. CDR3: CATSRDGNTGELFF. The CDR3 DNA sequence: TGTGCCACCAGCCGGGACGGAAACACCGGGGAGCTGTTTTTT.